These 20 T cell receptor beta chains came from one sample sequenced in a study of T cells in Graves' hyperthyroidism and ophthalmopathy. TCR beta CDR3 regions were amplified from RNA. TCR CDR3 underwent first-round RT-PCR with the HTBI primer set. TCRdb reprocessed the multiplex PCR reads via MiXCR and lists one record per CDR3 protein. The data contain roughly 250,000 distinct CDR3 sequences, 22% of them singletons. Input material: blood. The receptors here all came from a man aged 30 to 39 with Graves' ophthalmopathy.

This clonotype came up a few times. The chain carries TRBV19 and TRBJ1-5; a possible D gene is TRBD1 (6 bases). The CDR3 contains 16 residues. V lost 5 bases and J 10 bases, leaving 24 bases between the germline ends. Germline-derived CDR1 and CDR2 are LNHDA and SQIVND (reference sequence). The chain's CDR3 is CASSPPRAQGGSPQHF. The DNA of the CDR3 is TGTGCCAGTAGTCCCCCCCGCGCACAGGGCGGATCTCCCCAGCATTTT.

In its sample, this clonotype was seen a few times. The CDR3 DNA reads as TGCAGTGCTAGGCCTGGGACTAGCTCCTACAATGAGCAGTTCTTC. As protein: CSARPGTSSYNEQFF. The rearrangement uses TRBV20-1 and TRBJ2-1; 8 bases match TRBD2. The CDR3 runs to 15 residues. Per germline, CDR1 DFQATT and CDR2 SNEGSKA (reference sequence). Losses at the gene ends were 3 bases for V and 0 bases for J; bases not matched to a gene: 4.

The chain uses TRBV6-1 and TRBJ1-4; D remains unclear. This CDR3 is built from 14 residues. The germline V gene encodes CDR1 MNHNS and CDR2 SASEGT. V was clipped by 6 bases and J by 10 bases, with 18 bases between them. As DNA, the CDR3 is TGTGCCAGCAGGAGACTTTTTGCGGATGGAAAACTGTTTTTT. Protein sequence: CASRRLFADGKLFF.

The sample holds many counts of this clonotype. V gene TRBV6-1 combines with J gene TRBJ2-7; D perhaps matches TRBD1 (5 bases). The CDR3 runs 13 residues. Germline V gives CDR1 MNHNS, CDR2 SASEGT. Trimming took off 7 bases at V and 4 bases at J, with 14 bases between the two ends. The CDR3: CASIGPAGYEQYF. CDR3 nucleotide sequence: TGTGCCAGCATCGGCCCGGCAGGGTACGAGCAGTACTTC.

This chain joins TRBV28 and TRBJ1-2; TRBD1 might be the D (5 bases). The V end lost 4 bases, the J end lost 5 bases, and 14 bases lay between the germline ends. The CDR3 contains 14 residues. CDR1 is MDHEN and CDR2 is SYDVKM in the germline V gene. The CDR3 is CASSSKGPPYGYTF. The CDR3 DNA follows: TGTGCCAGCAGTTCGAAGGGACCGCCTTATGGCTACACCTTC.

This clonotype was detected a few times. The V call is TRBV27, the J call TRBJ1-1, with no clear D. V dropped 3 bases and J dropped 1 base, with 9 bases sitting between them. The germline gives CDR1 MNHEY, CDR2 SMNVEV (reference sequence). The CDR3 contains 14 residues. The CDR3 coding sequence is TGTGCCAGCAGTTTTCTGGCGGGGAACACTGAAGCTTTCTTT. This encodes CASSFLAGNTEAFF.

This clonotype came up many times. The gene calls are TRBV11-2 and TRBJ2-7; 7 bases agree with TRBD2. The length of the CDR3 is 14 residues. The ends lost 5 bases at V and 0 bases at J; junction bases unmatched: 4. The V gene's germline CDR1 is SGHAT and CDR2 FQNNGV. CDR3 loop: CASSALAASYEQYF. CDR3 coding DNA: TGTGCCAGCAGCGCCCTAGCGGCCTCCTACGAGCAGTACTTC.

The gene calls are TRBV6-2 or TRBV6-3 and TRBJ2-1, with a possible D match to TRBD1 (6 bases). Trimming removed 5 bases from V and 4 bases from J, with 15 bases in between. The V gene's germline CDR1 is MNHEY and CDR2 SVGEGT. The CDR3 length is 15 residues. CDR3 sequence: CASSKGQLKYNEQFF. The CDR3 coding sequence is TGTGCCAGCAGTAAGGGACAACTGAAATACAATGAGCAGTTCTTC.

Of note for this clonotype: This may arise from a read error, as a much more abundant clone is one base away. This sequence joins TRBV10-3 and TRBJ1-5; D remains unclear. CDR3 size: 13 residues. Looked up from germline, CDR1 is ENHRY and CDR2 is SYGVKD. CDR3 nucleotide sequence: TGTGCCATCAGTGAAGTTAGCAATCAGCTCCAGCATTTT. Its protein product is CAISEVSNQLQHF.

This clonotype was recorded a few times. This chain uses TRBV30 with TRBJ1-6; tentative D call: TRBD1 (6 bases). The CDR3 is 16 amino acids. V lost 2 bases and J 8 bases, leaving 19 bases between the germline ends. Germline V CDR1 and CDR2: GTSNPN, SVGIG (reference sequence). CDR3 residues: CAWSRDISSGHSPLHF. The CDR3 nucleotides read TGTGCCTGGAGTCGGGACATTTCCTCGGGACATTCACCCCTCCACTTT.

This clonotype has a count of ten or more. CDR3: CAISESRGRRGQETQYF. CDR3 sequence (DNA): TGTGCCATCAGTGAGTCGCGGGGGAGACGAGGACAAGAGACCCAGTACTTC. The J gene is TRBJ2-5, the V gene TRBV10-3; 7 nucleotides match TRBD2. The germline V gene encodes CDR1 ENHRY and CDR2 SYGVKD. Germline trimming cut 0 bases from V and 2 bases from J; bases unmatched to any gene: 9. The CDR3 runs 17 residues.

This clonotype was seen a single time. The chain couples TRBV24-1 to TRBJ2-1, with D unclear. Germline values: CDR1 KGHDR, CDR2 SFDVKD. The CDR3 loop spans 16 amino acids. The V end lost 1 base, the J end lost 0 bases, and 9 bases lay between the germline ends. CDR3 protein: CATSDLGKNSYNEQFF. The CDR3, as DNA: TGTGCCACCAGTGATTTAGGAAAAAACTCCTACAATGAGCAGTTCTTC.

This clonotype was observed a handful of times. J is TRBJ2-7 and V is TRBV7-2, with D perhaps assigned TRBD1 or TRBD2 (6 bases each). V gave up 4 bases and J gave up 0 bases, with 13 bases separating them. The germline gives CDR1 SGHTA, CDR2 FQGNSA. The CDR3 consists of 15 residues. In DNA form, the CDR3 reads TGTGCCAGCAGCTCCTATTGGGGGGCCTCCTACGAGCAGTACTTC. It yields the protein CASSSYWGASYEQYF.

This rearrangement joins TRBV13 to TRBJ2-7; D is possibly TRBD1 or TRBD2 (5 bases each). The CDR3 contains 17 residues. CDR1 and CDR2 (germline): PRHDT, FYEKMQ (reference sequence). Trimming stripped 1 base from V and 2 bases from J, with 18 bases between. CDR3 sequence: CASSLDRGTGYTYEQYF. The CDR3 DNA reads TGTGCCAGCAGCTTAGATCGAGGGACCGGATACACCTACGAGCAGTACTTC.

This clonotype was counted only a few times. The V gene is TRBV14, the J gene TRBJ1-6; D is ambiguous. Germline CDR1 SGHDN, CDR2 FVKESK. The CDR3 loop spans 17 amino acids. V lost 1 base and J lost 5, with 15 bases in between. CDR3 DNA: TGTGCCAGCAGCCAAGCCGGGGTAGGGTCGAATAATTCACCCCTCCACTTT. Translation: CASSQAGVGSNNSPLHF. Full variable domain (rest looked up from reference TRBV14 and TRBJ1-6): EAGVTQFPSHSVIEKGQTVTLRCDPISGHDNLYWYRRVMGKEIKFLLHFVKESKQDESGMPNNRFLAERTGGTYSTLKVQPAELEDSGVYFCASSQAGVGSNNSPLHFGNGTRLTVT.

This clonotype was seen more than once but under ten times. The J gene is TRBJ2-1, the V gene TRBV6-5; 7 bases fit TRBD1. CDR1 MNHEY and CDR2 SVGAGI come from the germline V gene. The junction had 3 bases not matched to a gene; V was cut back by 1 base and J by 0 bases. This CDR3 is built from 16 residues. The CDR3 protein is CASSYFGQASYNEQFF. CDR3 sequence (DNA): TGTGCCAGCAGTTACTTCGGACAGGCCTCCTACAATGAGCAGTTCTTC.

The chain is built from TRBV3-1 and TRBJ2-7; D remains ambiguous. Per the germline V gene, CDR1 is LGHDT and CDR2 is YNNKEL (reference sequence). V was cut by 4 bases and J by 0 bases, with 16 bases left in between. The CDR3 totals 16 residues. The CDR3 nucleotides read TGTGCCAGCAGCCCCGCCTGGCGCAGTAACTCCTACGAGCAGTACTTC. It specifies CASSPAWRSNSYEQYF.

This clonotype came up many times. The chain couples TRBV18 to TRBJ2-1; 9 nucleotides match TRBD1. There are 11 residues in the CDR3. Trimming cost V 10 bases and J 9 bases; bases outside gene matches: 4. Looked up from germline, CDR1 is KGHSH and CDR2 is LQKENI. As DNA, the CDR3 is TGTGCCATCGACAGGGGGAGTGAGCAGTTCTTC. As protein: CAIDRGSEQFF. The whole variable domain, filled in from reference TRBV18 and TRBJ2-1, reads NAGVMQNPRHLVRRRGQEARLRCSPMKGHSHVYWYRQLPEEGLKFMVYLQKENIIDESGMPKERFSAEFPKEGPSILRIQQVVRGDSAAYFCAIDRGSEQFFGPGTRLTVL.

The chain carries TRBV5-5 and TRBJ2-7, with 9 bases fitting TRBD2. Germline CDR1 SGHKS, CDR2 YYEKEE (reference sequence). V shed 2 bases and J 6 bases; nucleotides not matched to a gene: 6. The CDR3 is made up of 14 amino acids. Here the CDR3 reads CASSFDAGGLEQYF. The CDR3 nucleotides read TGTGCCAGCAGCTTTGATGCGGGAGGGCTCGAGCAGTACTTC.

This clonotype has a handful of counts. The chain joins TRBV28 to TRBJ2-1; D is possibly TRBD2 (5 bases). V was cut by 6 bases and J by 0 bases, with 9 bases left in between. This CDR3 contains 14 residues. CDR1 MDHEN and CDR2 SYDVKM come from the germline V gene. Here the CDR3 reads CASRKGSSYNEQFF. For the CDR3, the DNA is TGTGCCAGCAGAAAAGGGAGCTCCTACAATGAGCAGTTCTTC.